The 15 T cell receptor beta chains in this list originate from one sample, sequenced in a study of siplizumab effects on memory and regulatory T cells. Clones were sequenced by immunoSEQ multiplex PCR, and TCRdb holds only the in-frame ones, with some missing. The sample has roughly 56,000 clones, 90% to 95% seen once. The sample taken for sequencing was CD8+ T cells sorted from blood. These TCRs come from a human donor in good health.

This chain's CDR3 is CASSLSGNDEQYF. For the CDR3, the DNA is TGTGCCAGCAGTTTATCAGGGAACGACGAGCAGTACTTC. J is TRBJ2-7 and V is TRBV27, with D uncertain. The V end was cut by 0 bases, the J end by 5 bases, with 8 bases between. CDR1 is MNHEY, CDR2 SMNVEV, per germline (reference sequence). The CDR3 extends over 13 amino acids.

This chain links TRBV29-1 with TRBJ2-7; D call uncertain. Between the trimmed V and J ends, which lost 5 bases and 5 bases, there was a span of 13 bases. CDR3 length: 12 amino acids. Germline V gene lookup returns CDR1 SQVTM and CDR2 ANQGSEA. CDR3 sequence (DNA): TGCAGCGTTTTACAACAGAAAAACGAGCAGTACTTC. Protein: CSVLQQKNEQYF.

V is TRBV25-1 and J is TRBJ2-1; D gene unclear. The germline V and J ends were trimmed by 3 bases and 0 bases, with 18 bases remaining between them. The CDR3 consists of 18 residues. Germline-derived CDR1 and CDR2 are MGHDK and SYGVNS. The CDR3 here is CASSDPFGPTSSYNEQFF. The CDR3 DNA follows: TGTGCCAGCAGTGATCCCTTTGGTCCCACAAGCTCCTACAATGAGCAGTTCTTC.

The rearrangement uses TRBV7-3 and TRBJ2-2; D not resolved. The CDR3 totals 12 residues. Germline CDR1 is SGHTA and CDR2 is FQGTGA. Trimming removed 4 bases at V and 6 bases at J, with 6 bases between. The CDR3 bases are TGTGCCAGCAGCTCGACACCCGGGGAGCTGTTTTTT. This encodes CASSSTPGELFF.

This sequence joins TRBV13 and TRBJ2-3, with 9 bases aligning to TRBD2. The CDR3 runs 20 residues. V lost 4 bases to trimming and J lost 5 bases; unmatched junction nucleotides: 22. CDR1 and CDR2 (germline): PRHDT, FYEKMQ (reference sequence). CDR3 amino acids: CASSSNDPGLAQVPRDTQYF. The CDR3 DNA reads TGTGCCAGCAGCTCCAACGACCCGGGACTAGCCCAGGTCCCAAGAGATACGCAGTATTTT.

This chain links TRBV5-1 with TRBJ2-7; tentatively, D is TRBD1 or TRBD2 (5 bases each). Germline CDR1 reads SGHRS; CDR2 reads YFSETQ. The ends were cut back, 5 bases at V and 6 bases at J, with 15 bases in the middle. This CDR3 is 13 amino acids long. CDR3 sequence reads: CASRGDGASEQYF. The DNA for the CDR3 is TGCGCCAGCAGGGGGGACGGAGCGTCCGAGCAGTACTTC.

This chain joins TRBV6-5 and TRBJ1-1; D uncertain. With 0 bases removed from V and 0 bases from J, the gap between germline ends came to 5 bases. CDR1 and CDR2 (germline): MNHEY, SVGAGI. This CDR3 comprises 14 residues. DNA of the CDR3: TGTGCCAGCAGTTACTCCGGGATGAACACTGAAGCTTTCTTT. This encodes CASSYSGMNTEAFF.

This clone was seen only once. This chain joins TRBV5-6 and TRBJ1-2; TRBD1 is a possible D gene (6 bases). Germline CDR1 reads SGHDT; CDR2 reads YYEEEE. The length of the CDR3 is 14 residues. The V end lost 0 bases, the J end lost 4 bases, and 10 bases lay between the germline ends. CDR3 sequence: CASSLGTDFYGYTF. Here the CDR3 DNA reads TGTGCCAGCAGCTTGGGGACAGATTTCTATGGCTACACCTTC. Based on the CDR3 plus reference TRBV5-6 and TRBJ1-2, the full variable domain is DAGVTQSPTHLIKTRGQQVTLRCSPKSGHDTVSWYQQALGQGPQFIFQYYEEEERQRGNFPDRFSGHQFPNYSSELNVNALLLGDSALYLCASSLGTDFYGYTFGSGTRLTVV.

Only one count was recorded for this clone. The CDR3 DNA reads as TGTGCCAGCAGATGGGGACAGGGTGCGGTCGAGCAGTACTTC. Residues: CASRWGQGAVEQYF. The chain couples TRBV7-9 to TRBJ2-7; 9 bases fit TRBD1. Per the germline V gene, CDR1 is SEHNR and CDR2 is FQNEAQ (reference sequence). CDR3 size: 14 residues. With V trimmed by 6 bases and J by 6 bases, 9 bases remained unmatched.

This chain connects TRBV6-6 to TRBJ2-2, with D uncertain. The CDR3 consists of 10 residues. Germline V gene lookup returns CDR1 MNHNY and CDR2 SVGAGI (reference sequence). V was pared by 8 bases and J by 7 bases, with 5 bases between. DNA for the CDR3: TGTGCCAGCGGAGACGGGGAGCTGTTTTTT. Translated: CASGDGELFF.

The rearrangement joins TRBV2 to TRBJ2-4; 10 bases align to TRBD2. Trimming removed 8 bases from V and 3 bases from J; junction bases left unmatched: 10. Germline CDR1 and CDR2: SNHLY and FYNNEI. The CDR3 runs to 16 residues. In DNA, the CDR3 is TGTGCCAGCGCCCCCGGAGCGGGAGGGGACAAAAACATTCAGTACTTC. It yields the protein CASAPGAGGDKNIQYF.

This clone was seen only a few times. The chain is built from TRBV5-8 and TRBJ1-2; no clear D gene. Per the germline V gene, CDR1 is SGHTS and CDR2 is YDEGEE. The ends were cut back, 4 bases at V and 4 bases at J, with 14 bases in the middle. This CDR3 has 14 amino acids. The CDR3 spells CASSGGEGRYGYTF. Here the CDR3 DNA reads TGTGCCAGCAGCGGTGGCGAGGGCCGCTATGGCTACACCTTC.

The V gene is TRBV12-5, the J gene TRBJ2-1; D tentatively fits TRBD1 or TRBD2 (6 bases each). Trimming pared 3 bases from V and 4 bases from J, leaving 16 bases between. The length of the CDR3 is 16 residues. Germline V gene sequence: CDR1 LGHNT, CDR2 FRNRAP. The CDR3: CASGFNEGEVYNEQFF. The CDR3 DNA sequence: TGTGCTAGTGGTTTCAATGAGGGGGAGGTTTACAATGAGCAGTTCTTC.

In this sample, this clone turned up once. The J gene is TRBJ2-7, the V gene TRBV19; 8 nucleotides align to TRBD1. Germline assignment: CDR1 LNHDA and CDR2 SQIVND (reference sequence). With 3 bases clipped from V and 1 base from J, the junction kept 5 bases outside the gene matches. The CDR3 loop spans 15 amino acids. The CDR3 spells CASSIRTGSSYEQYF. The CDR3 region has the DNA TGTGCCAGTAGTATCAGGACAGGGTCGTCCTACGAGCAGTACTTC. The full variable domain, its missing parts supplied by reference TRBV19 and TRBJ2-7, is DGGITQSPKYLFRKEGQNVTLSCEQNLNHDAMYWYRQDPGQGLRLIYYSQIVNDFQKGDIAEGYSVSREKKESFPLTVTSAQKNPTAFYLCASSIRTGSSYEQYFGPGTRLTVT.

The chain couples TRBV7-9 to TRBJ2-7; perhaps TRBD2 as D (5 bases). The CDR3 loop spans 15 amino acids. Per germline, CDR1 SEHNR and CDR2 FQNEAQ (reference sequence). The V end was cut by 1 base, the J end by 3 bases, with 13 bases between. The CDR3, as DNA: TGTGCCAGCAGCTTAGAGGGTTCGGGGTTCTACGAGCAGTACTTC. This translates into CASSLEGSGFYEQYF.